The clone carrying this T cell receptor (beta chain) was seen a handful of times. V was shortened by 8 bases and J by 3 bases, with 13 bases between the two germline ends. Germline CDR1 reads SEHNR; CDR2 reads FQNEAQ (reference sequence). The CDR3 is made up of 13 amino acids. Data came from immunoSEQ multiplex PCR; TCRdb stores just in-frame clones and leaves some out. The profile shows about 1,000 clones, approximately 80% of them singletons. This entry comes from a study of brain metastases from non-small cell lung cancer. The sequence was obtained from a donor aged 40 or over with non-small cell lung cancer. The source material was tumor-adjacent normal tissue. V usage is TRBV7-9 and J usage is TRBJ1-2; the D is unclear. Written as DNA, the CDR3 is TGTGCCAGCGGCCACCAGAGGGACTATGGCTACACCTTC. Encoded protein: CASGHQRDYGYTF.